The source of this T cell receptor (beta chain) is a study of blood T cell repertoires in COVID-19. Study overall: Specimens from acute and convalescent COVID-19 originated in the United States, Italy and Spain. PBMCs, B-cell-depleted T cells, or T cells were the source of the cDNA or gDNA that made up the material.

Participant age was roughly 18 to 100 years, and participants resided in about two dozen US areas. This CDR3 has 17 amino acids. V shed 6 bases, J shed 3 bases, and the junction held 11 bases outside the gene matches. Per the germline V gene, CDR1 is MGHDK and CDR2 is SYGVNS. In the authors' workflow: Amplification of reference gene primers was used by the study to estimate nucleated cell counts. The assay was immunoSEQ multiplex PCR, and TCRdb's table has in-frame clones only and misses some. The V and J calls and clone size were taken over from that table, and D and trimming were inferred from the DNA. This table has a few hundred thousand clones, 80% to 90% appearing once.

The J gene is TRBJ2-1, the V gene TRBV25-1, with 10 bases that match TRBD2. The sequencing sample was made of PBMCs or T cells enriched from blood (not recorded which). The receptor was derived from a woman aged 40 to 50 with acute COVID-19. CDR3 sequence: CASRSSGRAGLYNEQFF. DNA of the CDR3: TGTGCCAGCAGGTCCAGCGGGAGGGCCGGACTCTACAATGAGCAGTTCTTC.